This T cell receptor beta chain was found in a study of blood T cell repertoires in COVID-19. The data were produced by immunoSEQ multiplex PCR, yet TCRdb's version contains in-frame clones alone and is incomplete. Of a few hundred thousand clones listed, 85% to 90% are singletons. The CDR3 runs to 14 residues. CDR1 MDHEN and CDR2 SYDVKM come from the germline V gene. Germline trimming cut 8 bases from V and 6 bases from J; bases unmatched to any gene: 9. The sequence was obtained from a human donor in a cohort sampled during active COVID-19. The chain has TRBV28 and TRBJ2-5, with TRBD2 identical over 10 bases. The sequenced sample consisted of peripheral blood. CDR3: CASRHERGGQTQYF. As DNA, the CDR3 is TGTGCCAGCCGACACGAGCGGGGGGGCCAGACCCAGTACTTC.